This T cell receptor beta chain was obtained from a study of cytomegalovirus exposure and HLA in healthy donors. Study-level findings and limits: Researchers counted approximately 160 TCR beta chains as cytomegalovirus-associated.

A note on this clone: Its antigen is unknown.

This CDR3 region has 12 residues. Germline V gives CDR1 GTSNPN, CDR2 SVGIG (reference sequence). A multiplex PCR was run with 60 Vbeta primers and 13 Jbeta primers. Data came from immunoSEQ multiplex PCR; TCRdb stores just in-frame clones and leaves some out. The sample yields approximately 140,000 clones, roughly three quarters seen once. The material sequenced was PBMCs. The source is a woman aged 60-70 years in good health and CMV-seronegative. The V call is TRBV30, the J call TRBJ2-5; perhaps TRBD1 as D (6 bases). The J call may be in error: the DNA end matches TRBJ2-7 better. The CDR3 sequence: CAWSVQGYEQYF. The DNA of the CDR3 is TGTGCCTGGAGTGTACAGGGCTACGAGCAGTACTTC.